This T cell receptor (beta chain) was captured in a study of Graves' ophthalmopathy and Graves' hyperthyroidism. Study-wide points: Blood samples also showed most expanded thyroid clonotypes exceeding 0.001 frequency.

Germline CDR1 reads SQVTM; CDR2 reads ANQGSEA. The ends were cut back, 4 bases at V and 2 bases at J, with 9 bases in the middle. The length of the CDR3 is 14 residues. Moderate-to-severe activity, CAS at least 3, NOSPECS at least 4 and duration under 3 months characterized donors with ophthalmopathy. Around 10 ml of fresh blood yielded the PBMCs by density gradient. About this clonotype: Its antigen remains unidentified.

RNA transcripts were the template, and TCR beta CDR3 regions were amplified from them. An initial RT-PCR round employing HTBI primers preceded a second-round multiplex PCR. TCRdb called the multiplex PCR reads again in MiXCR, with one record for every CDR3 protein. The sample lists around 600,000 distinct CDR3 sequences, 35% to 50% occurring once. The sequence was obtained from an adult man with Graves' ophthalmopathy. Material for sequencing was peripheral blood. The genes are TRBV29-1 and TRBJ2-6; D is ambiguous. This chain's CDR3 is CSVGVTPGANVLTF. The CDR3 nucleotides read TGCAGCGTTGGGGTGACCCCTGGGGCCAACGTCCTGACTTTC.